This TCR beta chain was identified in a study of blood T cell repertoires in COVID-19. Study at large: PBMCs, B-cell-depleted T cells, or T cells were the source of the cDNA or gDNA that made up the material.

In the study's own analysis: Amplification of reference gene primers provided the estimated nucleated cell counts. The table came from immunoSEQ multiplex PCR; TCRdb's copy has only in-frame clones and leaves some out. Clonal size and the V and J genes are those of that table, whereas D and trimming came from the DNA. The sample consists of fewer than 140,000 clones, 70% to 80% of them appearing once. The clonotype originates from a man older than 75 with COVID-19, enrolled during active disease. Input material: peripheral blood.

The CDR3 sequence: CAWKEETPYNSPLHF. The CDR3 DNA follows: TGTGCCTGGAAAGAGGAGACTCCTTATAATTCACCCCTCCACTTT. The V and J genes are TRBV30 and TRBJ1-6; no clear D gene. Trimming took off 4 bases at V and 4 bases at J, with 14 bases between the two ends. Germline V gene data show CDR1 as GTSNPN and CDR2 as SVGIG (reference sequence). This CDR3 is 15 amino acids long.